This note documents a single TCR beta chain sequence. Germline loops: CDR1 MNHEY, CDR2 SVGAGI. V was cut by 6 bases and J by 4 bases, with 19 bases left in between. The CDR3 consists of 15 residues. The data originate from a study of control samples from healthy donors and cancer patients. The repertoire was sequenced with immunoSEQ multiplex PCR; TCRdb's copy has only in-frame clones and lacks some. In the table there are about 130,000 clones, 80% to 95% of which are singletons. V usage is TRBV6-5 and J usage is TRBJ2-7, with D possibly TRBD2 on 5 matching bases. The sequenced sample was blood. This clonotype originated in a woman aged 45-59 years in good health. The CDR3 spells CASRPSFRRQYEQYF. The CDR3 bases are TGTGCCAGCAGACCCTCGTTTCGGAGGCAATACGAGCAGTACTTC.